The T cell receptor (beta chain) described here comes from a study of radiotherapy plus CTLA-4 blockade in lung cancer (dated by TCRdb to the late 2010s). About the study as a whole: Objective responses were observed in approximately 19% of enrolled patients, and disease control was achieved in 25% to 35%.

Notes on this clone: It lacks a known antigen. Base qualities are missing; no much larger clone stands one base away.

The paper as a whole reports these results and caveats: Early dynamic changes in blood T cell clones, together with increased serum interferon-beta after radiation, were reported as the strongest predictors of response. After treatment with radiotherapy and ipilimumab, TCR clones that came from tumors expanded in the peripheral blood.

The cysteine opens and the phenylalanine closes a CDR3 of 15 amino acids. Only the CDR3 region is kept as DNA, spanning 45 bases read in frame from base 1. The V end loses 0 bases and the J end loses 3 bases, and a stretch of 11 bases separates them. Per the germline V gene, SGHAT is the CDR1 and FQNNGV is the CDR2. The library was made by the immunoSEQ multiplex PCR assay. TCRdb obtained this table from immuneACCESS and retained in-frame rearrangements with V and J assigned. These tables miss some clones; where compared with another copy, unresolved V genes account for less than half of the shortfall, and the remainder is unexplained. The table for this sample lists roughly 68,000 clones; roughly three quarters of them were counted only once. In total, the top ten clones hold around 7% of the sample. The study tested focal radiation therapy combined with CTLA-4 blockade (ipilimumab) in patients with chemo-refractory metastatic non-small-cell lung cancer.

Specimen: peripheral blood, collected from a patient treated with radiotherapy plus ipilimumab. The sequence joins TRBV11-2 to TRBJ1-2, with the D gene call left open. The sequence was collected from a human donor with non-small cell lung cancer who had a complete response to radiotherapy plus ipilimumab. CDR3 protein: CASSLDGQIHYGYTF. The DNA is as follows: TGTGCCAGCAGCTTAGATGGCCAGATTCACTATGGCTACACCTTC.